Listed below are T cell receptor beta chains from one sample, sequenced in a study of T cell changes during pregnancy in multiple sclerosis. The data were produced by immunoSEQ multiplex PCR, yet TCRdb's version contains in-frame clones alone and is incomplete. The sample yields some 64,000 clones, approximately 90% seen once. The source material was peripheral blood, sampled after pregnancy. The receptors originated from a female donor with multiple sclerosis, enrolled in a pregnancy study. The CDR3 runs from the conserved cysteine through the conserved F or W. The D gene is left open where the match is weak. For some rows the clone size is stated as once, few or many, or as a class when expanded; others skip it.

TRBD2,TRBJ2-2,TRBV5-1,-,CASSLAGLAATGELFF,TGCGCCAGCAGCTTGGCCGGACTAGCGGCCACCGGGGAGCTGTTTTTT
-,TRBJ2-1,TRBV7-3,-,CASSLNRRVDYNEQFF,TGTGCCAGCAGCTTAAATCGCAGGGTTGATTACAATGAGCAGTTCTTC
TRBD1,TRBJ2-2,TRBV25-1,-,CASSEPVQGAGELFF,TGTGCCAGCAGTGAGCCGGTACAGGGGGCCGGGGAGCTGTTTTTT
-,TRBJ2-1,TRBV4-1,-,CASSQASEQFF,TGCGCCAGCAGCCAAGCCAGTGAGCAGTTCTTC
TRBD2,TRBJ2-3,TRBV4-3,-,CASSQDPAGTDTQYF,TGCGCCAGCAGCCAAGATCCAGCGGGGACAGATACGCAGTATTTT
TRBD2,TRBJ2-1,TRBV7-9,-,CASSQDGGDEQFF,TGTGCCAGCAGTCAAGACGGGGGGGATGAGCAGTTCTTC
TRBD2,TRBJ2-3,TRBV28,-,CASSLLAGSSTDTQYF,TGTGCCAGCAGTCTCTTAGCGGGATCTAGCACAGATACGCAGTATTTT
TRBD2,TRBJ2-5,TRBV6-4,-,CASSVLAGERETQYF,TGTGCCAGCAGTGTGTTGGCGGGAGAGAGGGAGACCCAGTACTTC
-,TRBJ2-7,TRBV2,once,CASSGQAGEQYF,TGTGCCAGCAGTGGACAGGCGGGCGAGCAGTACTTC
TRBD1,TRBJ2-7,TRBV7-9,-,CASSEGTAPYEQYF,TGTGCCAGCAGCGAAGGGACAGCTCCCTACGAGCAGTACTTC
TRBD1,TRBJ1-1,TRBV4-3,-,CASSHRTGNTEAFF,TGCGCCAGCAGCCACAGGACAGGGAACACTGAAGCTTTCTTT
TRBD1,TRBJ2-7,TRBV23-1,-,CASSPLRQGRTGYEQYF,TGCGCCAGCAGTCCACTACGACAGGGTCGAACGGGATACGAGCAGTACTTC
TRBD1,TRBJ2-1,TRBV7-9,-,CASSTQRTGDEQFF,TGTGCCAGCAGCACCCAGCGGACAGGGGATGAGCAGTTCTTC
-,TRBJ2-2,TRBV5-1,-,CASSLAWESGELFF,TGCGCCAGCAGCTTGGCTTGGGAGTCCGGGGAGCTGTTTTTT
-,TRBJ2-2,TRBV4-3,-,CASRTDRNTGELFF,TGCGCCAGCAGAACGGACAGAAACACCGGGGAGCTGTTTTTT
-,TRBJ1-1,TRBV4-1,-,CASSSVPQMVTEAFF,TGCGCCAGCAGCTCGGTACCCCAAATGGTAACCGAAGCTTTCTTT
TRBD1,TRBJ1-1,TRBV9,-,CASSSGQGDTEAFF,TGTGCCAGCAGCTCAGGACAGGGTGACACTGAAGCTTTCTTT
-,TRBJ2-1,TRBV27,-,CASSLRLGPYNEQFF,TGTGCCAGCAGTTTGAGACTAGGACCCTACAATGAGCAGTTCTTC
-,TRBJ2-7,TRBV29-1,-,CSVVTRNNYEQYF,TGCAGCGTTGTTACGCGGAATAACTACGAGCAGTACTTC
TRBD2,TRBJ2-1,TRBV6-6,-,CASSNLAGVHNEQFF,TGTGCCAGCAGTAATCTAGCGGGAGTTCACAATGAGCAGTTCTTC
-,TRBJ2-7,TRBV6-1,-,CASSEAEGEAYEQYF,TGTGCCAGCAGTGAAGCGGAGGGAGAAGCGTACGAGCAGTACTTC
TRBD1,TRBJ1-1,TRBV7-9,-,CASSLLTGVGTEAFF,TGTGCCAGCAGCTTACTGACAGGGGTGGGCACTGAAGCTTTCTTT
TRBD2,TRBJ2-1,TRBV6-5,-,CASKREALAFF,TGTGCCAGCAAGCGGGAGGCCCTTGCGTTCTTC
TRBD1,TRBJ2-2,TRBV27,-,CASSLQQGQVPGELFF,TGTGCCAGCAGTTTACAGCAAGGACAGGTCCCCGGGGAGCTGTTTTTT
TRBD1,TRBJ2-7,TRBV11-3,once,CASSQGQGAGRLYEQYF,TGTGCCAGCAGTCAGGGACAGGGGGCTGGTCGTCTATACGAGCAGTACTTC
TRBD1,TRBJ2-5,TRBV10-2,-,CASSSGTGGLQETQYF,TGCGCCAGCAGCTCCGGGACAGGGGGCCTGCAAGAGACCCAGTACTTC
TRBD2,TRBJ2-7,TRBV28,-,CASSSLAGGVYEQYF,TGTGCCAGCAGTTCACTAGCGGGAGGAGTCTACGAGCAGTACTTC
TRBD2,TRBJ2-1,TRBV5-1,few,CASSLSIGLAGVNEQFF,TGCGCCAGCAGCTTATCGATCGGACTAGCGGGAGTCAATGAGCAGTTCTTC
TRBD2,TRBJ2-3,TRBV2,-,CASSERTGTSGTDTQYF,TGTGCCAGCAGTGAGCGGACCGGGACTAGCGGCACAGATACGCAGTATTTT
TRBD2,TRBJ2-1,TRBV5-1,-,CASSLNPSGVYNEQFF,TGCGCCAGCAGCTTGAATCCTAGCGGGGTTTACAATGAGCAGTTCTTC
TRBD2,TRBJ2-1,TRBV11-2,-,CASHGGSSYNEQFF,TGTGCCAGCCACGGGGGGAGCTCCTACAATGAGCAGTTCTTC
-,TRBJ2-3,TRBV27,-,CASSLTTDTQYF,TGTGCCAGCAGTCTAACTACAGATACGCAGTATTTT